The rows below give T cell receptor beta chains drawn from one sample of a study of T-cell reconstitution after alpha-beta-depleted transplantation in children. MiXCR, run by TCRdb on the PCR reads, gives a single entry per CDR3 protein. The sample has about 600,000 distinct CDR3 sequences; more than 20% are singletons. The sequences come from PBMCs, mostly from graft donor cells, collected 360 days after TCRalphabeta/CD19-depleted stem cell transplant. The receptors stem from a boy in the first two years of life who had a stem cell transplant for acute myeloid leukemia, so the T cells may come from the graft donor. Each CDR3 is given with its conserved first and last residue. Each record gives: V gene, CDR3 protein.

TRBV20-1 | CSAHSLRNQPQHF
TRBV12-3/TRBV12-4 | CASSNVRDDTEAFF
TRBV12-3/TRBV12-4 | CASSPTTGAANEKLFF
TRBV13 | CASTRRTSGGDEQFF
TRBV5-1 | CASSLAGLAGDTGELFF
TRBV28 | CASAPERFEQFF
TRBV4-3 | CASSQSHRGLTTGELFF
TRBV24-1 | CATSDPQGGVYNEQFF
TRBV2 | CASSEARGLYYDEQFF
TRBV29-1 | CSVEQGGDEQFF
TRBV20-1 | CSARGQGPSYEQYF
TRBV28 | CASRQGIPYNEQFF
TRBV7-2 | CASSLYLTSGVGETQYF
TRBV28 | CASRSRTGAYEQYF
TRBV9 | CASSVGPSGGAVDTQYF
TRBV19 | CAGRESGNTEAFF
TRBV7-2 | CASSLAGRGETQYF
TRBV20-1 | CTSAGTGAKNIQYF
TRBV12-3/TRBV12-4 | CASSPAQGGSNQPQHF
TRBV20-1 | CSALEDPPLHF
TRBV6-5 | CASSYRDMNTEAFF
TRBV20-1 | CSARGQLEETWNEQFF
TRBV12-3/TRBV12-4 | CASSGRGGSYEQYF
TRBV28 | CASSFGGPAGTQYF
TRBV11-2 | CASSRVHGELFF
TRBV9 | CASSPGQAGDTQYF
TRBV6-5 | CASSYSAGGRNQPQHF
TRBV20-1 | CSAQTAQETQYF
TRBV20-1 | CSARGGEETQYF
TRBV28 | CASSFGTGLSGPQHF
TRBV20-1 | CSARDVGSYNEQFF
TRBV11-3 | CASSGRQGLTDTQYF
TRBV20-1 | CSARDGLAGLDEQFF
TRBV6-5 | CASSPGSPNTEAFF
TRBV7-9 | CASSSPTSGGPGPYF
TRBV7-2 | CASSLDRETALF
TRBV20-1 | CSARPRTGDGYTF
TRBV7-9 | CASSPVPDLQETQYF
TRBV11-2 | CASSLSGVRRAQIYNEQFF
TRBV5-1 | CASSGTGTAGTPLHF
TRBV7-6 | CASSLRRFNEQFF
TRBV5-1 | CASMLAVNTGELFF
TRBV7-2 | CASSSRTGEQFF
TRBV29-1 | CSVEAGDREEETQYF
TRBV6-1 | CASSPWTGGSPLHF
TRBV20-1 | CSVHFGYGYTF
TRBV6-5 | CASSYSLARHEQFF
TRBV5-6 | CASSLGVGTLNEQFF
TRBV20-1 | CSATGTVNEKLFF
TRBV24-1 | CATSDLPPGTGKETQYF
TRBV20-1 | CSARDGASPISAGELFF
TRBV28 | CASSLGSSGVADTQYF
TRBV20-1 | CSAVRDYSNEQFF
TRBV6-2/TRBV6-3 | CASSLGTSGNQETQYF
TRBV29-1 | CSVVGQLSGNTIYF